This section outlines one T cell receptor beta chain sequence together with its context. Its antigen is not known. This entry is derived from a study of siplizumab effects on memory and regulatory T cells. The table came from immunoSEQ multiplex PCR; TCRdb's copy has only in-frame clones and leaves some out. The table records more than 85,000 clones, around 92% of them present only once. V dropped 4 bases and J dropped 4; count of bases not matched to a gene: 10. The length of the CDR3 is 18 residues. Germline CDR1 is SGHDT and CDR2 is YYEEEE. Study conclusions and caveats: Suppressive capability of dividing Tregs from siplizumab cultures went unverified.

Material for sequencing was Tregs sorted from blood. The clonotype originates from a human donor in good health. The chain is built from TRBV5-6 and TRBJ2-5; 16 nucleotides line up with TRBD2. The CDR3 DNA follows: TGTGCCAGCAGCCGGCTAGGGACTAGCGGGAGGGCAGCAGAGACCCAGTACTTC. Its translation is CASSRLGTSGRAAETQYF.